The 13 T cell receptor beta chains below come from one sample, sequenced in a study of T cell repertoires in cytomegalovirus infection. TCRdb ran MiXCR on the reads and lists one entry per CDR3 protein. The data show 400,000 to 550,000 distinct CDR3 sequences, over 9% seen once. The sample consisted of PBMCs. These receptors were collected from a human donor in good health (CMV status not recorded). Some clones in this sample may be carry-over from other donors' samples.

This clonotype showed up many times. The rearrangement links TRBV6-5 to TRBJ1-5, with D possibly being TRBD1 (6 bases). The germline V gene has CDR1 MNHEY and CDR2 SVGAGI. Trimming shortened V by 2 bases and J by 4 bases, and 6 bases separated the two germline ends. The CDR3 runs to 13 residues. The CDR3 nucleotides are TGTGCCAGCAGTTACGGGACAAATCAGCCCCAGCATTTT. It encodes CASSYGTNQPQHF.

This clonotype was seen repeatedly, ten times or more. The V gene is TRBV7-2, the J gene TRBJ2-7; D not certain. With 3 bases removed from V and 4 bases from J, the gap between germline ends came to 13 bases. The CDR3 spans 14 residues. The germline V gene encodes CDR1 SGHTA and CDR2 FQGNSA. This CDR3 is CASSFGDRTYEQYF. CDR3 coding DNA: TGTGCCAGCAGCTTCGGAGACCGAACTTACGAGCAGTACTTC.

In the case of this clonotype: Given a much more abundant clone one base away, this may be a read error. The rearrangement uses TRBV5-5 and TRBJ2-2, with 7 positions matching TRBD2. The CDR3 is 15 residues long. CDR1 and CDR2 from the germline V gene are SGHKS and YYEKEE (reference sequence). The CDR3 spells CASSFGGMGTGEPFF. CDR3 in DNA: TGTGCCAGCAGCTTCGGGGGGATGGGCACCGGGGAGCCGTTTTTT. The full variable domain, in which reference TRBV5-5 and TRBJ2-2 provide the parts outside the CDR3, is DAGVTQSPTHLIKTRGQQVTLRCSPISGHKSVSWYQQVLGQGPQFIFQYYEKEERGRGNFPDRFSARQFPNYSSELNVNALLLGDSALYLCASSFGGMGTGEPFFGEGSRLTVL.

This clonotype showed up many times. V gene TRBV11-2 combines with J gene TRBJ2-7; D possibly corresponds to TRBD2 (5 bases). Germline V gives CDR1 SGHAT, CDR2 FQNNGV. V dropped 4 bases and J dropped 3 bases, with 10 bases sitting between them. The CDR3 runs to 13 residues. DNA for the CDR3: TGTGCCAGCAGCTCGAGGGTCGACTACGAGCAGTACTTC. Protein sequence: CASSSRVDYEQYF.

J is TRBJ1-5 and V is TRBV11-1, with a possible D match to TRBD1 (6 bases). CDR3 length: 15 amino acids. Germline V gene lookup returns CDR1 SGHAT and CDR2 FQDESV (reference sequence). Trimming took 2 bases from V and 7 from J, leaving 15 bases between them. The CDR3 nucleotides are TGTGCCAGCAGCTTACGAGCAGGGGTGGGCCAGCCCCAGCATTTT. Protein: CASSLRAGVGQPQHF.

This clonotype was detected many times. Here the CDR3 DNA reads TGCGCCAGCAGCCGCGACGGGGGAAACTATGGCTACACCTTC. It translates to CASSRDGGNYGYTF. The genes are TRBV5-1 and TRBJ1-2; tentative D call: TRBD1 (5 bases). CDR3 length equals 14 residues. CDR1 and CDR2 from the germline V gene are SGHRS and YFSETQ. V lost 4 bases, J lost 2 bases, and 12 bases lay in between.

This clonotype was seen repeatedly, ten times or more. J is TRBJ2-1 and V is TRBV7-2; no reliable D call. The CDR3 has 15 residues. With 3 bases removed from V and 7 bases from J, the gap between germline ends came to 16 bases. Germline values: CDR1 SGHTA, CDR2 FQGNSA. The CDR3 protein is CASSFSADQWNEQFF. The CDR3 nucleotides read TGTGCCAGCAGCTTCTCCGCGGACCAGTGGAATGAGCAGTTCTTC. The full variable domain, completed using reference TRBV7-2 and TRBJ2-1, is GAGVSQSPSNKVTEKGKDVELRCDPISGHTALYWYRQSLGQGLEFLIYFQGNSAPDKSGLPSDRFSAERTGGSVSTLTIQRTQQEDSAVYLCASSFSADQWNEQFFGPGTRLTVL.

Ten or more counts support this clonotype. This chain connects TRBV7-2 to TRBJ2-7; a possible D gene is TRBD2 (6 bases). Deletions cut 2 bases from V and 2 bases from J, with 16 bases between. This CDR3 has 16 amino acids. CDR1 SGHTA and CDR2 FQGNSA come from the germline V gene. Here the CDR3 reads CASSLPLGGGTYEQYF. In nucleotides, the CDR3 is TGTGCCAGCAGCTTACCCCTCGGGGGAGGAACCTACGAGCAGTACTTC.

This clonotype has a count of ten or more. The chain joins TRBV7-8 to TRBJ1-2, with D maybe TRBD1 (5 bases). There are 14 residues in the CDR3. V was cut by 3 bases and J by 3 bases, with 11 bases left in between. In germline, CDR1 is SGHVS, CDR2 FQNEAQ. The CDR3 DNA follows: TGTGCCAGCAGCTTTTCCAGGGCCGACTATGGCTACACCTTC. This gives the protein CASSFSRADYGYTF.

The chain has TRBV19 and TRBJ1-4, with D possibly matching TRBD1 (6 bases). Germline CDR1 and CDR2: LNHDA and SQIVND (reference sequence). The CDR3 is made up of 13 amino acids. Deletions cut 3 bases from V and 7 bases from J, with 9 bases between. The CDR3 reads CASSIGGGEKLFF. For the CDR3, the DNA is TGTGCCAGTAGTATCGGGGGCGGTGAAAAACTGTTTTTT. Full variable domain (remainder filled in from reference TRBV19 and TRBJ1-4): DGGITQSPKYLFRKEGQNVTLSCEQNLNHDAMYWYRQDPGQGLRLIYYSQIVNDFQKGDIAEGYSVSREKKESFPLTVTSAQKNPTAFYLCASSIGGGEKLFFGSGTQLSVL.

The table lists this clonotype with many counts. The chain carries TRBV7-8 and TRBJ1-1, with D possibly matching TRBD1 (6 bases). CDR1 and CDR2 from the germline V gene are SGHVS and FQNEAQ. The CDR3 consists of 16 residues. Trimming removed 3 bases at V and 4 bases at J, with 18 bases between. In DNA form, the CDR3 reads TGTGCCAGCAGCTTTGCGAACAGGGTTTTGGGCACTGAAGCTTTCTTT. As protein: CASSFANRVLGTEAFF. The full variable domain, completed using reference TRBV7-8 and TRBJ1-1, is GAGVSQSPRYKVAKRGQDVALRCDPISGHVSLFWYQQALGQGPEFLTYFQNEAQLDKSGLPSDRFFAERPEGSVSTLKIQRTQQEDSAVYLCASSFANRVLGTEAFFGQGTRLTVV.

This clonotype occurred many times. J is TRBJ2-3 and V is TRBV6-5, with D unclear. Germline CDR1 MNHEY, CDR2 SVGAGI. This CDR3 region has 14 residues. Trimming stripped 7 bases from V and 4 bases from J, with 15 bases between. CDR3 bases: TGTGCCAGCATCATACTTCCGGTGCCAGATACGCAGTATTTT. Translation: CASIILPVPDTQYF.

The chain carries TRBV7-9 and TRBJ2-7, with a weak D call TRBD1 (6 bases). This CDR3 is built from 13 residues. Trimming left V 5 bases short and J 4 bases short, with 12 bases between. Germline loops: CDR1 SEHNR, CDR2 FQNEAQ (reference sequence). This CDR3 is CASSISQGYEQYF. In nucleotides, the CDR3 is TGTGCCAGCAGCATATCGCAGGGGTACGAGCAGTACTTC.